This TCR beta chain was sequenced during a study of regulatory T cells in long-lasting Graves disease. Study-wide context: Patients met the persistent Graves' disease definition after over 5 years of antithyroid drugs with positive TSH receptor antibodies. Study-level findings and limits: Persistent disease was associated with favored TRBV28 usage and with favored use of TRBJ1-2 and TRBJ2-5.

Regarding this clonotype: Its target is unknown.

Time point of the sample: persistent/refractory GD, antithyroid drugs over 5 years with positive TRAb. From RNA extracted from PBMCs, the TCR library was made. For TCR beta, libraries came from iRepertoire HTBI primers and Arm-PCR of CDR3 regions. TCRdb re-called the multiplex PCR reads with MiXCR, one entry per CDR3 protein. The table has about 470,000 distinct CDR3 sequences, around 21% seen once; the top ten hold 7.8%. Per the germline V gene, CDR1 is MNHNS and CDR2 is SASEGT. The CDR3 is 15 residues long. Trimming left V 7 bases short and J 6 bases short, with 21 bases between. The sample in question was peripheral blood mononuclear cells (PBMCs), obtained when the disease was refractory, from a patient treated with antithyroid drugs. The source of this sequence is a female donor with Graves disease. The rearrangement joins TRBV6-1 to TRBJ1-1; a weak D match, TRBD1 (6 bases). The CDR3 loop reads CASISGGASSPEAFF. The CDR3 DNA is TGTGCCAGCATATCTGGGGGGGCGAGTAGTCCTGAAGCTTTCTTT.